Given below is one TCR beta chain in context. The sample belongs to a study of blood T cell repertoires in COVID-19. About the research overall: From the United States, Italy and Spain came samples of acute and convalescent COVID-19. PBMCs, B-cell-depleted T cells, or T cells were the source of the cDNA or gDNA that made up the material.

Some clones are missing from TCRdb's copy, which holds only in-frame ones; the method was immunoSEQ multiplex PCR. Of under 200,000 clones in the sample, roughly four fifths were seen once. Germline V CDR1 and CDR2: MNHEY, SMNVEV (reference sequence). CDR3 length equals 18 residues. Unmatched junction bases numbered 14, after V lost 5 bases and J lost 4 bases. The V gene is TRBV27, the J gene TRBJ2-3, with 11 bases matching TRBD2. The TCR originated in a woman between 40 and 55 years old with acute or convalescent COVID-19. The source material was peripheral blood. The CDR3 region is CASSLPLPSGRPSDTQYF. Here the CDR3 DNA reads TGTGCCAGCAGTCTCCCCCTTCCTAGCGGGAGGCCTTCAGATACGCAGTATTTT.